This T cell receptor beta chain originates from a study of technical replicates of blood from a few donors. Libraries were prepared by immunoSEQ multiplex PCR; TCRdb keeps only in-frame clonotypes and omits some of them. Altogether 85,000 to 95,000 clones are present, 90% to 96% being singletons, with the ten largest covering 0.36%. V lost 8 bases to trimming and J lost 6 bases, with 19 bases between them. CDR3 length: 15 residues. Germline loops: CDR1 MNHNS, CDR2 SASEGT. Sequencing was done on a sample of T cells isolated from PBMCs. The TCR was taken from a human donor in good health. V is TRBV6-1 and J is TRBJ2-2; D is perhaps TRBD1 (6 bases). CDR3 coding DNA: TGTGCCAGCGTAAACAGGGTAGCATGGGCCGGGGAGCTGTTTTTT. It yields the protein CASVNRVAWAGELFF.